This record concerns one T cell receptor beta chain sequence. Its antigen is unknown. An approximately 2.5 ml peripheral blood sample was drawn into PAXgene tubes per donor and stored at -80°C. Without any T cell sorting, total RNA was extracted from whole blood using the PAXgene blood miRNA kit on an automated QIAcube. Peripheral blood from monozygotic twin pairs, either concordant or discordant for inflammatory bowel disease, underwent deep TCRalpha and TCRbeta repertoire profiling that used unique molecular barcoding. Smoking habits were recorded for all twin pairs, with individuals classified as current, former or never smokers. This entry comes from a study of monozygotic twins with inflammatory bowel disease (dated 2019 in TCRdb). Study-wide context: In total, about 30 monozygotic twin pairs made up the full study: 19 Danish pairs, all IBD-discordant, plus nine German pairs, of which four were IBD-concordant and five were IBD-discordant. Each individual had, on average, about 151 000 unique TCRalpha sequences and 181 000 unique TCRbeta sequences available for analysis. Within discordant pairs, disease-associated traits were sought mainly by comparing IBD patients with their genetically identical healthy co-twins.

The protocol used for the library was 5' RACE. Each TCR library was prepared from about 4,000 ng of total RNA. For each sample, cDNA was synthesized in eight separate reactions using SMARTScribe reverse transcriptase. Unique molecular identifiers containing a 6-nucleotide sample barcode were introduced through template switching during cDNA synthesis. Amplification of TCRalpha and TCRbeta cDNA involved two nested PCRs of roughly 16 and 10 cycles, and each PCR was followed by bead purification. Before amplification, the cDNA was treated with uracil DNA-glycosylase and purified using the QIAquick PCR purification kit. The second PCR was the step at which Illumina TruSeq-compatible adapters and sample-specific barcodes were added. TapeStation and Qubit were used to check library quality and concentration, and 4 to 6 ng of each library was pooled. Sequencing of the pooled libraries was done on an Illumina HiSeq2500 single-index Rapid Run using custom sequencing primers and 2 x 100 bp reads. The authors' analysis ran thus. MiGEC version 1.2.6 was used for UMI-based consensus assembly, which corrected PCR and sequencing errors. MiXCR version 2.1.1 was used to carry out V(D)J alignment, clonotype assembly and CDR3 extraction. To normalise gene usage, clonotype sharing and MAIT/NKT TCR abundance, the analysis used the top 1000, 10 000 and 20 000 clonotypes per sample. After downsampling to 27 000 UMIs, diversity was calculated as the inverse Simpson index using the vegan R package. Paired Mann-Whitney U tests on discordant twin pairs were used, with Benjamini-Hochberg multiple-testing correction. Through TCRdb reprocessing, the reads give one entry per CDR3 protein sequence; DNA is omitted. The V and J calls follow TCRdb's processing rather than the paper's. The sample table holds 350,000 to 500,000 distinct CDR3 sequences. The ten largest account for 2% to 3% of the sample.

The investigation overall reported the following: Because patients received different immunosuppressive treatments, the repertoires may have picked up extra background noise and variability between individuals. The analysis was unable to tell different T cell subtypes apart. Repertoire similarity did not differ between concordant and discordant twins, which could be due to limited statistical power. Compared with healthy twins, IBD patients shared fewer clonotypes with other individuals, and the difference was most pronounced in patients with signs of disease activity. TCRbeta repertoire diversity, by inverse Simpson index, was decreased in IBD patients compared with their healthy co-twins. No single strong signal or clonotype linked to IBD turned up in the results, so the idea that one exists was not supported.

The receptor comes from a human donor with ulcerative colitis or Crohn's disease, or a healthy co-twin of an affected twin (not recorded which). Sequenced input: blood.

CDR3 sequence: CASSLVTLSSYNEQFF. Recombination linked TRBV11-2 to TRBJ2-1. The CDR3 contains 16 residues, cysteine and phenylalanine counted. The entry carries no DNA sequence. CDR1 and CDR2, per the germline V gene, are SGHAT and FQNNGV.